A single sample is the source of the 29 T cell receptor beta chains below, sequenced in a study of cytomegalovirus exposure and HLA in healthy donors. PCR used 60 Vbeta primers and 13 Jbeta primers. This table comes from immunoSEQ multiplex PCR, and its TCRdb copy is limited to in-frame clones, with some not included. The table records 65,000 to 90,000 clones, around 79% of them present only once. Material for sequencing was PBMCs. The receptors derive from a man aged 25 to 40 in good health and CMV-seronegative.

For this clone: Other DNA sequences in the sample encode the same CDR3. The chain uses TRBV4-2 and TRBJ1-1; D is ambiguous. CDR1 is LGHNA, CDR2 YNFKEQ, per germline. Trimming removed 6 bases at V and 5 bases at J, with 16 bases between. The CDR3 consists of 14 residues. In nucleotides, the CDR3 is TGTGCCAGCAGAGCCGGGTCCCGGGGTACTGAAGCTTTCTTT. Amino acid sequence: CASRAGSRGTEAFF.

This clone has only one observation. This chain joins TRBV5-1 and TRBJ2-2; TRBD1 aligns across 11 bases. V shed 2 bases and J 7 bases; nucleotides not matched to a gene: 4. Germline V gene lookup returns CDR1 SGHRS and CDR2 YFSETQ. This CDR3 is 15 amino acids long. CDR3: CASSFGTGGVGELFF. As DNA, the CDR3 is TGCGCCAGCAGCTTTGGGACAGGGGGAGTCGGGGAGCTGTTTTTT. The full variable domain, its missing parts supplied by reference TRBV5-1 and TRBJ2-2, is KAGVTQTPRYLIKTRGQQVTLSCSPISGHRSVSWYQQTPGQGLQFLFEYFSETQRNKGNFPGRFSGRQFSNSRSEMNVSTLELGDSALYLCASSFGTGGVGELFFGEGSRLTVL.

The chain carries TRBV7-2 and TRBJ1-3; D is unresolved. This CDR3 region has 17 residues. CDR1 and CDR2 (germline): SGHTA, FQGNSA. V was clipped by 1 base and J by 0 bases, with 13 bases between them. The chain's CDR3 is CASSLDGETPSGNTIYF. Written as DNA, the CDR3 is TGTGCCAGCAGCTTAGATGGGGAGACCCCCTCTGGAAACACCATATATTTT.

This chain uses TRBV30 with TRBJ2-2, with TRBD1 identical over 7 bases. CDR3 length: 15 residues. With V trimmed by 2 bases and J by 3 bases, 6 bases remained unmatched. Germline CDR1 reads GTSNPN; CDR2 reads SVGIG (reference sequence). The CDR3 DNA reads as TGTGCCTGGAGTCCGGACAGGTTGTACACCGGGGAGCTGTTTTTT. As protein: CAWSPDRLYTGELFF.

The chain is built from TRBV29-1 and TRBJ1-1; 7 bases are shared with TRBD1. Trimming cost V 1 base and J 0 bases; bases outside gene matches: 2. Germline CDR1 is SQVTM and CDR2 is ANQGSEA. The CDR3 is made up of 14 amino acids. This chain's CDR3 is CSVEAGGMNTEAFF. As DNA, the CDR3 is TGCAGCGTTGAAGCAGGGGGGATGAACACTGAAGCTTTCTTT.

In DNA form, the CDR3 reads TGTGCCAGTAGTGGGACAGCCAACACTGAAGCTTTCTTT. It is translated as CASSGTANTEAFF. This chain uses TRBV19 with TRBJ1-1, with TRBD1 matching over 7 bases. The V gene's germline CDR1 is LNHDA and CDR2 SQIVND (reference sequence). This CDR3 region has 13 residues. V shed 5 bases and J 2 bases; nucleotides not matched to a gene: 2. Full variable domain (remainder filled in from reference TRBV19 and TRBJ1-1): DGGITQSPKYLFRKEGQNVTLSCEQNLNHDAMYWYRQDPGQGLRLIYYSQIVNDFQKGDIAEGYSVSREKKESFPLTVTSAQKNPTAFYLCASSGTANTEAFFGQGTRLTVV.

This clone occurred once. DNA for the CDR3: TGTGCCAGCAGCTCCCTAGACAGGGGGCTCGCCTACGAGCAGTACTTC. Protein product: CASSSLDRGLAYEQYF. The chain joins TRBV11-2 to TRBJ2-7, with TRBD1 matching 10 bases. Per germline, CDR1 SGHAT and CDR2 FQNNGV. The CDR3 has 16 amino acids. V trimming: 4 bases; J trimming: 2 bases; junction bases outside the gene matches: 8.

This clone was recorded once. The J gene is TRBJ1-1, the V gene TRBV7-2; tentative D call: TRBD1 (6 bases). V lost 5 bases to trimming and J lost 2 bases, with 12 bases between them. This CDR3 has 14 residues. Germline V gene lookup returns CDR1 SGHTA and CDR2 FQGNSA. The CDR3 reads CASSAHRVNTEAFF. CDR3 DNA: TGTGCCAGCAGCGCCCACAGGGTCAACACTGAAGCTTTCTTT.

The CDR3 reads CASSQVGSQASANYGYTF. CDR3 coding DNA: TGCGCCAGCAGCCAAGTGGGCTCACAGGCATCGGCTAACTATGGCTACACCTTC. The J gene is TRBJ1-2, the V gene TRBV4-1, with a possible D match to TRBD1 (5 bases). There are 18 residues in the CDR3. V dropped 1 base and J dropped 0 bases, with 18 bases sitting between them. The germline gives CDR1 MGHRA, CDR2 YSYEKL.

The V call is TRBV14, the J call TRBJ1-1, with 10 bases matching TRBD1. The CDR3 spans 14 residues. Germline V gene lookup returns CDR1 SGHDN and CDR2 FVKESK. V shed 1 base and J 11 bases; nucleotides not matched to a gene: 7. In DNA form, the CDR3 reads TGTGCCAGCAGCCAAGCTACGGGGACAGGGGCCGCTTTCTTT. This encodes CASSQATGTGAAFF.

This clone came up a few times. The rearrangement joins TRBV6-5 to TRBJ1-1; TRBD1 agrees at 11 bases. The CDR3 contains 16 residues. V shed 3 bases and J 6 bases; nucleotides not matched to a gene: 9. CDR1 and CDR2 from the germline V gene are MNHEY and SVGAGI. For the CDR3, the DNA is TGTGCCAGCAGTTATGAGGGGGACAGGGGGGGAGCTGAAGCTTTCTTT. Protein sequence: CASSYEGDRGGAEAFF.

This chain connects TRBV30 to TRBJ2-3; weak D call: TRBD2 (5 bases). V lost 3 bases and J 0 bases, leaving 13 bases between the germline ends. The CDR3 has 15 amino acids. Germline V gene data show CDR1 as GTSNPN and CDR2 as SVGIG (reference sequence). The CDR3 DNA follows: TGTGCCTGGAGCAAGGGAGCGAGAAGCACAGATACGCAGTATTTT. Amino acid sequence: CAWSKGARSTDTQYF.

This chain uses TRBV6-6 with TRBJ2-7; TRBD1 aligns across 8 bases. CDR3 size: 15 residues. Germline V lookup: CDR1 MNHNY, CDR2 SVGAGI (reference sequence). V lost 2 bases and J lost 3; bases outside the gene matches: 6. For the CDR3, the DNA is TGTGCCAGCAGTTACCCCGGACAGGGTGTCTACGAGCAGTACTTC. This gives the protein CASSYPGQGVYEQYF.

This clone was counted a few times. The J gene is TRBJ2-1, the V gene TRBV5-4, with 14 bases identical to TRBD2. V lost 9 bases to trimming and J lost 8 bases; unmatched junction nucleotides: 10. Germline V gives CDR1 SGHNT, CDR2 YYREEE (reference sequence). The CDR3 has 15 residues. CDR3 sequence (DNA): TGTGCCACCCAAGGGACTAGCGGGAGTCCCGATGAGCAGTTCTTC. Its translation is CATQGTSGSPDEQFF.

This clone was observed once. The V gene is TRBV20-1, the J gene TRBJ2-7, with D tentatively TRBD1 (6 bases). The germline V gene encodes CDR1 DFQATT and CDR2 SNEGSKA (reference sequence). CDR3 length: 11 amino acids. V shed 2 bases and J shed 7 bases, with 9 bases lying between them. CDR3 in amino acids: CSARKGVEQYF. In DNA, the CDR3 is TGCAGTGCTAGAAAGGGGGTAGAGCAGTACTTC.

This clone turned up a few times. The chain combines TRBV27 with TRBJ1-5; weak D call: TRBD1 (5 bases). Looked up from germline, CDR1 is MNHEY and CDR2 is SMNVEV (reference sequence). This CDR3 is built from 17 residues. V was cut by 2 bases and J by 0 bases, with 14 bases left in between. CDR3: CASSLRLGRDSNQPQHF. The CDR3 DNA sequence: TGTGCCAGCAGTTTAAGGCTGGGGCGGGATAGCAATCAGCCCCAGCATTTT.

This chain links TRBV18 with TRBJ2-7, with D perhaps TRBD2 (5 bases). The CDR3 is 14 residues long. With 3 bases removed from V and 0 bases from J, the gap between germline ends came to 9 bases. CDR1 KGHSH and CDR2 LQKENI come from the germline V gene. CDR3 amino acids: CASSPPGSSYEQYF. The CDR3 coding sequence is TGTGCCAGCTCACCCCCGGGAAGCTCCTACGAGCAGTACTTC.

The rearrangement uses TRBV4-1 and TRBJ2-7, with TRBD2 identical over 8 bases. The CDR3 has 15 amino acids. The germline CDR1 and CDR2 sequences are MGHRA and YSYEKL. J gave up 6 bases and V 4 bases, and 11 bases lay outside the gene matches. The CDR3 is CASSLHLSGKSEQYF. The CDR3 DNA reads as TGCGCCAGCAGCCTACACCTTAGCGGGAAGAGCGAGCAGTACTTC.

This chain links TRBV19 with TRBJ1-1, with 8 bases aligning to TRBD1. The V segment lost 9 bases and the J segment 2 bases; nucleotides outside the gene matches: 14. Germline values: CDR1 LNHDA, CDR2 SQIVND (reference sequence). The CDR3 consists of 16 residues. The CDR3 bases are TGTGCCAGCAACAGGGCAGGGGGCAGTGGAAACACTGAAGCTTTCTTT. It encodes CASNRAGGSGNTEAFF.

The CDR3 DNA sequence: TGTGCCAGCAGTTTACGCCGGGCTGGGGCCAACGTCCTGACTTTC. Amino acids: CASSLRRAGANVLTF. The V gene is TRBV27, the J gene TRBJ2-6; D unresolved. V was clipped by 2 bases and J by 2 bases, with 7 bases between them. Germline CDR1 reads MNHEY; CDR2 reads SMNVEV (reference sequence). The CDR3 covers 15 residues.

The genes are TRBV19 and TRBJ1-2; weak D call: TRBD1 (5 bases). Trimming pared 7 bases from V and 6 bases from J, leaving 15 bases between. The CDR3 totals 13 residues. Germline CDR1 and CDR2: LNHDA and SQIVND (reference sequence). The CDR3 nucleotides are TGTGCCAGTATGGACATCCTCGGTCATGGCTACACCTTC. Its protein product is CASMDILGHGYTF.

The chain joins TRBV18 to TRBJ1-5; 9 bases are shared with TRBD1. CDR3 size: 15 residues. Germline assignment: CDR1 KGHSH and CDR2 LQKENI. The J segment lost 7 bases and the V segment lost 6 bases, leaving 10 bases of the junction unmatched. The CDR3 loop is CASSEYRGQGQPQHF. The CDR3 DNA follows: TGTGCCAGCTCCGAGTACAGGGGGCAGGGGCAGCCCCAGCATTTT.

The chain recombines TRBV9 with TRBJ2-3; possibly TRBD2 for D (5 bases). The CDR3 totals 15 residues. In germline, CDR1 is SGDLS, CDR2 YYNGEE. V was shortened by 2 bases and J by 0 bases, with 10 bases between the two germline ends. CDR3 loop: CASSVTRASTDTQYF. The CDR3 bases are TGTGCCAGCAGCGTTACTAGAGCCAGCACAGATACGCAGTATTTT. The complete variable domain, with remaining parts taken from reference TRBV9 and TRBJ2-3, reads DSGVTQTPKHLITATGQRVTLRCSPRSGDLSVYWYQQSLDQGLQFLIQYYNGEERAKGNILERFSAQQFPDLHSELNLSSLELGDSALYFCASSVTRASTDTQYFGPGTRLTVL.

This clone came up a few times. Germline and junction disagree at one end, which may indicate a read error. This chain joins TRBV7-9 and TRBJ1-1; tentative D call: TRBD1 (5 bases). CDR3 length: 16 residues. Germline V gives CDR1 SEHNR, CDR2 FQNEAQ (reference sequence). The CDR3 DNA is TGTGCCCGCAGCTCCAGCCGGGCGGGGGGTAACACTGAAGCTTTCTTT. Its translation: CARSSSRAGGNTEAFF.

V is TRBV7-2 and J is TRBJ1-6; D possibly corresponds to TRBD1 (5 bases). This CDR3 is built from 13 residues. Germline assignment: CDR1 SGHTA and CDR2 FQGNSA. V was cut by 5 bases and J by 11 bases, with 13 bases left in between. CDR3 amino acids: CASSPDGHPPLHF. In nucleotides, the CDR3 is TGTGCCAGCAGCCCCGACGGACATCCACCCCTCCACTTT.

The gene calls are TRBV18 and TRBJ2-1; 10 positions match TRBD2. Germline V gene lookup returns CDR1 KGHSH and CDR2 LQKENI. There are 15 residues in the CDR3. Losses at the gene ends were 6 bases for V and 4 bases for J; bases not matched to a gene: 6. The CDR3 DNA is TGTGCCAGCTCCAGAACTAGCGGGGAATACAATGAGCAGTTCTTC. Its translation: CASSRTSGEYNEQFF.

V is TRBV27 and J is TRBJ1-5; D is perhaps TRBD1 (6 bases). Germline V gives CDR1 MNHEY, CDR2 SMNVEV (reference sequence). This CDR3 region has 15 residues. V was pared by 5 bases and J by 3 bases, with 14 bases between. For the CDR3, the DNA is TGTGCCAGCAGTAGATACAGGGTCCCCAATCAGCCCCAGCATTTT. As protein: CASSRYRVPNQPQHF.

Notes on this clone: A junction end diverges from the germline sequence, so it may reflect a read error. The chain couples TRBV28 to TRBJ1-2, with 7 bases aligning to TRBD1. Per the germline V gene, CDR1 is MDHEN and CDR2 is SYDVKM. The CDR3 loop spans 16 amino acids. CDR3 amino acids: CASSLIPGQKYYGYPF. CDR3 bases: TGTGCCAGCAGCCTTATACCGGGACAGAAATACTATGGCTACCCCTTC.

This clone has only a few counts. V gene TRBV6-4 combines with J gene TRBJ2-3; D not certain. This CDR3 contains 14 residues. V gave up 0 bases and J gave up 3 bases, with 7 bases separating them. Germline V gene sequence: CDR1 MRHNA, CDR2 SNTAGT. The CDR3 sequence is CASSDSPGTDTQYF. DNA for the CDR3: TGTGCCAGCAGTGACTCACCCGGGACAGATACGCAGTATTTT.